Reported below is one TCR beta chain. It has no known antigen specificity. Per-base quality was not reported, and no clone a single base away is much larger than it. In total, 600 or so healthy bone marrow donors made up the cohort. Cohort members were all nominally healthy when sampled, although unrecorded immune exposures were likely present. CMV serostatus was recorded as positive for just under 300 and negative for about 55% of the roughly 670 cohort members, whereas no CMV serostatus was recorded for the donor in question. Every donor gave a peripheral blood sample, and the peripheral blood mononuclear cells from that sample were used for TCR beta sequencing. Genomic DNA was extracted from the blood cell samples with the Qiagen DNeasy Blood Extraction Kit. Libraries were built with the immunoSEQ multiplex PCR assay. The multiplex PCR relied on a mix of 60 forward primers for TCR Vbeta segments and 13 reverse primers for TCR Jbeta segments. The CDR3 region of rearranged TCR beta genes was amplified from genomic DNA by a multiplex PCR assay. On the Illumina HiSeq System, the amplified TCR beta libraries were sequenced as 87-base-pair reads. The study's own analysis went as follows. A later analysis counted about 76 million unique TCR beta chains across the 640 or so repertoires, and roughly 9.9 million of these chains were shared by at least two donors. A nearest-neighbor algorithm error-corrected the raw reads and collapsed the reads into unique sequences, merging closely related sequences to remove PCR and sequencing errors. Alignment of CDR3 sequences to IMGT reference sequences was used to assign V, D and J gene segments. Each retained sequence needed at least a six-nucleotide match to both a V gene segment and a J gene segment. A rearrangement counted as productive if the CDR3 had no stop codons and remained in frame with V and J, and every other rearrangement counted as non-productive. CDR3 was defined according to IMGT convention as the region running from the second conserved V-encoded cysteine to the conserved J-encoded phenylalanine. The earlier analysis of some 600 of the donors excluded sequences that lacked an unambiguous match to a single V gene segment. In an earlier analysis of approximately 610 of the donors, V segments were called functional above 56.7% productive rearrangements and were called segregating when the between-donor standard deviation exceeded 5%. A statistical classification framework was built to diagnose cytomegalovirus status from the catalog of TCR beta chain sequences. A later analysis assigned V and J genes by comparing TCR nucleotide sequences with IMGT/GENE-DB human TR gene sequences. Using the TCRdist pipeline, a later analysis assigned CDR3 sequences along with most-parsimonious VDJ recombination scenarios. A later analysis defined each TCR beta chain by its CDR3 amino acid sequence plus V-gene family, and excluded reads lacking a unique V-gene family. To address suspected cross-contamination and a sequencing artifact, a later analysis removed 450 to 700 highly shared, low-generation-probability nucleotide sequences. In a later analysis, a clonal expansion index was calculated for each public chain from normalized within-repertoire ranks of inferred template counts. In a later analysis, generation probabilities were computed with a VDJ recombination model fitted to out-of-frame rearrangements, and the resulting probabilities were checked against IGoR. In a later analysis, hypergeometric tests were used to score TCR-TCR, TCR-HLA and TCR-CMV co-occurrence, with a repertoire-size bias correction applied to TCR pairs. To estimate false discovery rates, a later analysis permuted the HLA or CMV assignments 20 times. In a later analysis, co-occurring TCRs were grouped with DBSCAN, and TCRdist sequence similarity was added when clustering was performed within HLA-allele-positive subsets. For co-occurrence clustering, repertoires with fewer than 30,000 or more than 120,000 public chains were excluded, along with four to six repertoires with anomalous nucleotide sharing. TCRdb stores this immuneACCESS table with in-frame sequences only. Part of the clones is absent; in the studies checked, under half of the shortfall reflects unresolved V genes, and no reason is known for the rest. The D gene and trimming were derived from the DNA, and the V and J assignments and clone size from that table. The sample contains 100,000 to 150,000 clones, around 80% of them found a single time. Jointly, the top ten make up about 0.94% of the sample.

The data stem from a study of cytomegalovirus exposure and HLA in healthy donors (dated by TCRdb to 2015 to 2018). Regarding the complete study: An earlier analysis of 587 of the donors reported approximately 280 Gb of sequence data and 117 million unique TCR beta sequences obtained from around 180 million T cells. Approximately 310 gigabases of sequencing data and around 90 million unique TCR sequences made up an early release that covered several hundred HLA-typed donors. The genetic ancestry cluster associated with self-reported Caucasian donors included 70% to 85% of the roughly 400 genotyped donors. The study aimed to test whether cataloging public T cell receptors could reveal signatures of past pathogen exposure. The study used immunosequencing to profile the T cell repertoires of several hundred subjects and linked those repertoires to cytomegalovirus serostatus. Along with the roughly 670-subject first cohort, a separate validation cohort of 120 different subjects was used. To predict cytomegalovirus infection status, the study brought together high-throughput TCR immunosequencing, statistical association of individual TCRs with disease status, and machine learning. A later analysis re-analyzed previously published TCR beta repertoires from roughly 630 donors and added high-resolution HLA genotyping to study TCR occurrence patterns. The later analysis used no new phenotypic data to find candidate immune exposures, relying instead on TCR beta sequences and their occurrence across donors. To decide whether each TCR beta V gene segment behaved as functional or pseudogenic, an earlier analysis of approximately 600 of the donors relied on high-throughput TCR beta sequencing. Donor age, sex, ethnicity and CMV serostatus were compiled alongside the repertoire data. Genome-wide SNP genotypes for about 60% of the 666 donors were used in a later genetic analysis, which treated that subset as a discovery cohort. Every discovery cohort repertoire had been produced on one sequencing platform. Class I and class II HLA loci were covered by the typing at four-digit resolution. The number of donors typed differed by locus, with 629-630 for A, B, C, DRB1 and DQB1, roughly 520 for DQA1, over 600 for DPA1, and around 450 for DPB1. Because of strong linkage in the cohort, five DR-DQ haplotypes were treated as single units for association and clustering. Among under 450 genotyped donors of the cohort, an average of about 240,000 unique TCR beta nucleotide sequences were sequenced per donor, roughly 20% of them non-productive.

The research as a whole found: Because HLA typing was missing for some donors at each locus, association tests included only the typed subset. A later analysis found that most CMV-associated TCR beta chains appeared HLA-restricted, with HLA associations seemingly driven largely by CMV exposure. The authors suggested that the approach could potentially be generalized to other disease states and immunological phenotypes. The presence/absence analyses assumed that sequencing depth was roughly uniform across donors, and that assumption may not be true. A later genetic analysis reported fewer N-insertions in productive TCRs among donors in an Asian-associated ancestry cluster than the roughly 650-donor mean. A further reported finding was that TCR beta sequences accurately predicted the HLA-A and HLA-B alleles for most subjects in the first cohort. Linkage disequilibrium might explain the correlated functional status among segregating V segments, but an unknown experimental factor could not be excluded. Only TCR beta chains were sequenced in this cohort, and the absence of alpha or paired-chain data limited detectable features. V-gene and J-gene trimming of TCR beta chains was associated with a missense DCLRE1C variant in a later genetic analysis, and the association was replicated in an independent cohort. When HLA alleles, especially DR and DQ, strongly co-occurred, attributing TCR associations to individual alleles was difficult. In an earlier analysis of fewer than 700 of the donors, most TCR beta V segments appeared in productive rearrangements about 87% or about 30% of the time, broadly matching IMGT annotations. Across donors, most TCR sequences were observed very rarely, whereas some public TCRs were present in many individuals. In a later analysis, HLA-associated TCR beta chains showed more clonal expansion and lower generation probabilities than non-associated chains that were equally common. At a false discovery rate of 0.05, a later analysis linked fewer than 20,000 TCR beta sequences to specific HLA alleles. The classifier was reported to diagnose cytomegalovirus status with high specificity and sensitivity in both the original and validation cohorts. A few of the identified cytomegalovirus-associated TCR beta chains were confirmed in vitro to be specific for cytomegalovirus antigens. Immune exposure information for the cohort was limited to CMV serostatus. Some IMGT-functional V segments, including TRBV6-2 and TRBV6-3, could not be told apart with the 87-base-pair reads, so those segments were excluded. In a later analysis, several top co-occurrence clusters were reported to appear linked to parvovirus B19, influenza, CMV and Epstein-Barr virus. According to a later analysis, TCR association rates differed among HLA loci, with DRB1 alleles showing the most associated TCRs and HLA-C alleles showing the fewest. A group of highly shared sequence variants was considered likely to be a technical artifact of the sequencing pipeline. A total of 150 to 200 TCR beta chains were listed by the study as associated with cytomegalovirus. The earlier analysis of 450 to 700 of the donors excluded roughly 17 rarely observed V segments, including chromosome 9 orphons, because counts were too low.

CDR1 is given as ENHRY and CDR2 as SYGVKD, both from the germline V gene. Germline trimming amounts to 6 bases on V and 4 bases on J, with 9 as the count of junction bases outside the gene matches. The CDR3 holds 14 amino acids from the cysteine to the phenylalanine. Only CDR3 DNA is held: 42 bases, read in frame from base 1. Sequences were obtained from PBMCs. The sequence derives from a human donor in good health. The chain links TRBV10-3 with TRBJ2-7; TRBD1 aligns with 7 central bases. CDR3 reads: CAIRGDSSQYEQYF. In nucleotide form, the sequence is TGTGCCATCAGGGGGGACAGCAGTCAATACGAGCAGTACTTC.